This is a list of T cell receptor beta chains from one sample in a study of early T cells in non-severe SARS-CoV-2 infection. Each CDR3 protein is one row after TCRdb ran MiXCR on the 5' RACE reads. The top ten hold approximately 0.5% of the sample, which has some 100,000 distinct CDR3 sequences, 14% to 15% seen once. The specimen sequenced was whole blood. These receptors came from an adult who was a healthcare worker with PCR-confirmed SARS-CoV-2 infection or an uninfected control (not recorded which). The CDR3 runs from the conserved cysteine through the conserved F or W. Each record gives: clone size, CDR3 length, V gene, J gene, D gene, CDR3 DNA, CDR3 protein. A D gene is named only where the DNA matches it firmly. The size of a clone is reported for some rows only, either as once, few or many, or as a class for expanded clones.

>-|13|TRBV2|TRBJ2-1|-
TGTGCCAGCAGTGAATCTCTAGGGGATGAGCAGTTCTTC
CASSESLGDEQFF
>-|14|TRBV25-1|TRBJ2-5|TRBD1
TGTGCCAGCAGTGACGCCACAGGGGGAGAGACCCAGTACTTC
CASSDATGGETQYF
>-|15|TRBV20-1|TRBJ1-1|-
TGCAGTGCTAGGCCTGGGGCCCTAAGGAACACTGAAGCTTTCTTT
CSARPGALRNTEAFF
>-|18|TRBV29-1|TRBJ2-1|TRBD2
TGCAGCACCGGTCCCCCTAGCGGGGGCCCAATTTTGATCAATGAGCAGTTCTTC
CSTGPPSGGPILINEQFF
>-|13|TRBV6-1|TRBJ1-1|TRBD1
TGTGCCAGCTACAGGGGTCGGGTCTCTGAAGCTTTCTTT
CASYRGRVSEAFF
>-|17|TRBV5-1|TRBJ2-1|TRBD2
TGCGCCAGCAGCTTCCCCTCCGTGGGCGGGGGGGCGAATGAGCAGTTCTTC
CASSFPSVGGGANEQFF
>many|14|TRBV10-2|TRBJ2-4|-
TGCGCCAGCAGTACCCAGTCACTCAAAAACATTCAGTACTTC
CASSTQSLKNIQYF
>few|13|TRBV24-1|TRBJ2-3|-
TGTGCCACCAGTGATGCTGATAAGTATACGCAGTATTTT
CATSDADKYTQYF
>few|19|TRBV7-9|TRBJ2-4|TRBD1
TGTGCCAGCAGCTTAAGGACAGGGAACAGTAAAAGGGCCAAAAACATTCAGTACTTC
CASSLRTGNSKRAKNIQYF
>many|18|TRBV28|TRBJ2-6|-
TGTGCCAGCAGTTTAAGTTTGGGACTCCTCTCTGGGGCCAACGTCCTGACTTTC
CASSLSLGLLSGANVLTF